Here is one T cell receptor beta chain with its context. Its target is unknown. The sample is drawn from a study of Ad26.COV2.S vaccination and SARS-CoV-2 variants. Overall study context: The COV1001 Ad26.COV2.S trial arm included the donor.

Findings and limits, study-wide: TCR breadth and depth estimates may have understated total T cell responses. Spike-specific responses of CD8+ and CD4+ T cells were reported to display substantial breadth after vaccination.

Treatment here: over 15 received Ad26.COV2.S at low or high dose, single or two shots; about 5 received placebo; per-sample allocation not given. Sampling happened 63 days after the first vaccine or placebo injection. The CDR3 covers 17 residues. The V segment lost 5 bases and the J segment 8 bases; nucleotides outside the gene matches: 17. CDR1 SGHAT and CDR2 FQNNGV come from the germline V gene. Method: immunoSEQ multiplex PCR; TCRdb's copy keeps in-frame clones and lacks some. The sample consists of almost 400,000 clones, approximately 91% of them appearing once. The input for sequencing was peripheral blood, taken in a trial of Ad26.COV2.S vaccine versus placebo. This chain links TRBV11-2 with TRBJ2-1, with TRBD2 matching over 8 bases. This TCR derives from a person aged 18-65 years who received the Ad26.COV2.S COVID-19 vaccine or a placebo. CDR3 protein: CASSTLPGAGGIYEQFF. CDR3 in DNA: TGTGCCAGCAGCACTCTCCCTGGTGCGGGAGGTATATATGAGCAGTTCTTC.